This record covers a single T cell receptor beta chain. The antigen remains undetermined. This sample stems from a study of beta chain features in type 1 diabetes. Findings and caveats of the study: Across all four CD4+ subsets, people with type 1 diabetes showed modestly shorter TCRB CDR3s. Patients' naive, central memory and Treg TCRB repertoires seemed closer to one another than those of healthy donors.

The whole isolated RNA underwent reverse transcription, so sequencing captured expressed TCRB transcripts. Method: immunoSEQ multiplex PCR; TCRdb's copy keeps in-frame clones and lacks some. The sample includes about 650,000 clones, 9.5% to 15% of them seen just once. The germline V and J ends were trimmed by 8 bases and 5 bases, with 16 bases remaining between them. The V gene's germline CDR1 is GTSNPN and CDR2 SVGIG (reference sequence). The CDR3 is made up of 13 amino acids. The rearrangement joins TRBV30 to TRBJ1-3; no clear D gene. The receptor comes from a man between 25 and 39 years old with type 1 diabetes. Sequencing was performed on naive CD4+ T cells from blood. This CDR3 reads CARIGGARNTIYF. For the CDR3, the DNA is TGTGCCCGGATTGGCGGAGCAAGAAACACCATATATTTT.